One and the same sample provided the 27 T cell receptor beta chains below, sequenced in a study of blood T cell repertoires in COVID-19. Profiling relied on immunoSEQ multiplex PCR, and the TCRdb table lists in-frame clones only, not all of them. Of roughly 40,000 clones listed, roughly 90% were seen once; the top ten hold approximately 3%. Sequencing was performed on peripheral blood. The receptors derive from a man between 45 and 60 years old with active COVID-19.

J is TRBJ1-1 and V is TRBV27; D may be TRBD1 (5 bases). V dropped 8 bases and J dropped 1 base, with 17 bases sitting between them. The CDR3 spans 15 residues. Germline V CDR1 and CDR2: MNHEY, SMNVEV (reference sequence). The CDR3 sequence is CASRLGGNSNTEAFF. The CDR3, as DNA: TGTGCCAGCCGTCTGGGGGGGAACTCGAACACTGAAGCTTTCTTT.

The gene calls are TRBV4-1 and TRBJ2-5; possibly TRBD2 for D (5 bases). The germline V gene has CDR1 MGHRA and CDR2 YSYEKL. V was cut by 1 base and J by 3 bases, with 12 bases left in between. This CDR3 region has 15 residues. This chain's CDR3 is CASSQVGFGKETQYF. The DNA of the CDR3 is TGCGCCAGCAGCCAAGTAGGTTTCGGGAAAGAGACCCAGTACTTC.

J is TRBJ2-2 and V is TRBV4-3; 8 bases align to TRBD1. With V trimmed by 3 bases and J by 6 bases, 6 bases remained unmatched. Looked up from germline, CDR1 is LGHNA and CDR2 is YSLEER. CDR3 size: 15 residues. The CDR3 DNA is TGCGCCAGCAGCCAGGCGGACAGGGCATCCGGGGAGCTGTTTTTT. Its translation: CASSQADRASGELFF.

This clone was detected only once. J is TRBJ2-6 and V is TRBV7-9, with a tentative D call TRBD1 (6 bases). The CDR3 is 14 residues long. The ends were cut back, 2 bases at V and 13 bases at J, with 15 bases in the middle. Germline lookup yields CDR1 SEHNR and CDR2 FQNEAQ (reference sequence). For the CDR3, the DNA is TGTGCCAGCAGCTTAAGACAGGAAAATTCGGTCCTGACTTTC. It yields the protein CASSLRQENSVLTF. Full variable domain (missing parts from reference TRBV7-9 and TRBJ2-6): DTGVSQNPRHKITKRGQNVTFRCDPISEHNRLYWYRQTLGQGPEFLTYFQNEAQLEKSRLLSDRFSAERPKGSFSTLEIQRTEQGDSAMYLCASSLRQENSVLTFGAGSRLTVL.

The V and J genes are TRBV5-4 and TRBJ2-2; possible D gene TRBD1, 5 bases. There are 14 residues in the CDR3. Trimming pared 0 bases from V and 5 bases from J, leaving 8 bases between. Germline V gene lookup returns CDR1 SGHNT and CDR2 YYREEE (reference sequence). The CDR3, as DNA: TGTGCCAGCAGCTTGGGACAGAGGACCGGGGAGCTGTTTTTT. Encoded protein: CASSLGQRTGELFF.

A single count supports this clone. The V and J genes are TRBV5-1 and TRBJ2-2; TRBD1 matches at 7 bases. J was trimmed by 0 bases and V by 2 bases; bases with no gene match: 4. The germline gives CDR1 SGHRS, CDR2 YFSETQ. The CDR3 has 16 residues. CDR3 sequence: CASSLTGVANTGELFF. CDR3 in DNA: TGCGCCAGCAGCTTAACAGGGGTCGCGAACACCGGGGAGCTGTTTTTT.

The V gene is TRBV18, the J gene TRBJ1-1; D remains unclear. The CDR3 spans 14 residues. Trimming took 5 bases from V and 0 from J, leaving 10 bases between them. Germline CDR1 KGHSH, CDR2 LQKENI. The CDR3 nucleotides are TGTGCCAGCTCATTTTCGGTCATGAACACTGAAGCTTTCTTT. It encodes CASSFSVMNTEAFF.

The CDR3 region is CASNSGTGDNYGYTF. CDR3 DNA: TGTGCCAGTAATTCCGGGACAGGCGATAACTATGGCTACACCTTC. V gene TRBV19 combines with J gene TRBJ1-2; TRBD1 matches 8 bases. The junction had 8 bases not matched to a gene; V was cut back by 7 bases and J by 1 base. CDR1 and CDR2 (germline): LNHDA, SQIVND (reference sequence). The CDR3 sequence is 15 residues long.

The chain carries TRBV7-8 and TRBJ1-3, with 12 positions matching TRBD1. This CDR3 is 17 amino acids long. J lost 10 bases, V lost 4 bases, and 14 bases had no gene match. The germline gives CDR1 SGHVS, CDR2 FQNEAQ. CDR3: CASSSIGTGGAWRTIYF. Here the CDR3 DNA reads TGTGCCAGCAGCTCAATTGGGACAGGGGGCGCGTGGCGAACCATATATTTT.

The chain carries TRBV30 and TRBJ2-5, with TRBD2 identical over 7 bases. V lost 4 bases to trimming and J lost 3 bases; unmatched junction nucleotides: 5. There are 13 residues in the CDR3. Germline loops: CDR1 GTSNPN, CDR2 SVGIG (reference sequence). DNA of the CDR3: TGTGCCTGGACCTTCCTAGCGGAAGAGACCCAGTACTTC. Its protein product is CAWTFLAEETQYF.

The CDR3 nucleotides are TGTGCCGGCGACCCGGGCCAAACATCGGGAAATGAGCAGTTCTTC. This encodes CAGDPGQTSGNEQFF. This rearrangement joins TRBV6-5 to TRBJ2-1, with TRBD2 as a possible D gene (5 bases). The ends were cut back, 11 bases at V and 7 bases at J, with 24 bases in the middle. The CDR3 length is 15 residues. CDR1 and CDR2 (germline): MNHEY, SVGAGI.

This rearrangement joins TRBV28 to TRBJ2-1; TRBD1 matches 12 bases. Germline loops: CDR1 MDHEN, CDR2 SYDVKM. This CDR3 contains 16 residues. V lost 3 bases, J lost 7 bases, and 7 bases stayed unmatched. For the CDR3, the DNA is TGTGCCAGCAGTTTGGGGGGACAGGGGGCGCGGAATGAGCAGTTCTTC. Its protein is CASSLGGQGARNEQFF.

The V call is TRBV28, the J call TRBJ1-2; D unclear. The CDR3 contains 13 residues. Deletions cut 5 bases from V and 3 bases from J, with 10 bases between. Germline values: CDR1 MDHEN, CDR2 SYDVKM. The CDR3 nucleotides read TGTGCCAGCAGTCAAGCAGGATACTATGGCTACACCTTC. Translation: CASSQAGYYGYTF.

The chain uses TRBV5-1 and TRBJ2-3; D is possibly TRBD1 (5 bases). The ends were cut back, 4 bases at V and 2 bases at J, with 8 bases in the middle. This CDR3 comprises 13 residues. Germline CDR1 reads SGHRS; CDR2 reads YFSETQ. The CDR3 loop is CASSPGPTDTQYF. CDR3 nucleotide sequence: TGCGCCAGCAGCCCAGGGCCCACAGATACGCAGTATTTT.

The rearrangement uses TRBV28 and TRBJ1-1; 8 bases map to TRBD1. Trimming cost V 6 bases and J 0 bases; bases outside gene matches: 6. Germline V CDR1 and CDR2: MDHEN, SYDVKM. The CDR3 runs to 15 residues. The CDR3 nucleotides read TGTGCCAGCAGGACAGGGGTTTACATGAACACTGAAGCTTTCTTT. Residues: CASRTGVYMNTEAFF.

This chain joins TRBV4-1 and TRBJ1-4; 9 bases are a match to TRBD1. The CDR3 runs to 17 residues. Trimming removed 1 base from V and 9 bases from J; junction bases left unmatched: 12. In germline, CDR1 is MGHRA, CDR2 YSYEKL. CDR3 nucleotides: TGCGCCAGCAGCCAAGCCCCGCCGGACAGGGGAGGTCAAAAACTGTTTTTT. This sequence encodes CASSQAPPDRGGQKLFF.

The chain employs TRBV30 and TRBJ2-1; D uncertain. CDR3 length: 13 residues. Germline V gene data show CDR1 as GTSNPN and CDR2 as SVGIG (reference sequence). V dropped 1 base and J dropped 5 bases, with 9 bases sitting between them. The CDR3 DNA follows: TGTGCCTGGAGTGCTAAATTAGACAATGAGCAGTTCTTC. It yields the protein CAWSAKLDNEQFF.

The V call is TRBV12-3 or TRBV12-4, the J call TRBJ2-5; D perhaps matches TRBD1 (6 bases). With 2 bases removed from V and 6 bases from J, the gap between germline ends came to 10 bases. The CDR3 is 13 amino acids. Here the CDR3 reads CASSLRGLQTQYF. The CDR3 coding sequence is TGTGCCAGCAGTTTAAGGGGGTTGCAGACCCAGTACTTC.

The chain recombines TRBV6-2 or TRBV6-3 with TRBJ1-1; D perhaps matches TRBD1 (5 bases). The ends were cut back, 0 bases at V and 7 bases at J, with 15 bases in the middle. Germline values: CDR1 MNHEY, CDR2 SVGEGT. This CDR3 is built from 15 residues. The CDR3 reads CASSYSWTRLSEAFF. The CDR3 nucleotides read TGTGCCAGCAGTTACTCATGGACAAGACTCAGTGAAGCTTTCTTT.

This chain links TRBV7-2 with TRBJ2-3, with 7 bases aligning to TRBD1. The CDR3 extends over 17 amino acids. Germline V lookup: CDR1 SGHTA, CDR2 FQGNSA. J was trimmed by 4 bases and V by 2 bases; bases with no gene match: 12. The CDR3 loop is CASSLFPRQGFSDTQYF. The CDR3 DNA follows: TGTGCCAGCAGCTTATTCCCGAGACAGGGTTTCTCAGATACGCAGTATTTT.

The genes are TRBV11-2 and TRBJ2-1; TRBD2 might be the D (5 bases). The V gene lost 6 bases and the J gene lost 1 base, with 13 bases spanning the gap. Germline CDR1 and CDR2: SGHAT and FQNNGV. The CDR3 runs 15 residues. The DNA for the CDR3 is TGTGCCAGCAGTTATTCGGGGTTATCCTACAATGAGCAGTTCTTC. Its translation is CASSYSGLSYNEQFF.

This sequence joins TRBV5-4 and TRBJ2-2; no definite D call. The germline V and J ends were trimmed by 10 bases and 2 bases, with 12 bases remaining between them. This CDR3 is built from 13 residues. Per the germline V gene, CDR1 is SGHNT and CDR2 is YYREEE (reference sequence). CDR3 sequence: CAGTESNTGELFF. CDR3 sequence (DNA): TGTGCCGGCACTGAGAGTAACACCGGGGAGCTGTTTTTT.

The chain links TRBV2 to TRBJ2-7, with D possibly TRBD2 on 7 matching bases. The germline V and J ends were trimmed by 8 bases and 1 base, with 12 bases remaining between them. Germline CDR1 reads SNHLY; CDR2 reads FYNNEI. The CDR3 covers 13 residues. The DNA of the CDR3 is TGTGCCAGCGAGCGGGACACATCCTACGAGCAGTACTTC. Translation gives CASERDTSYEQYF.

V is TRBV9 and J is TRBJ1-1; 7 bases are shared with TRBD1. CDR1 SGDLS and CDR2 YYNGEE come from the germline V gene. V was pared by 4 bases and J by 9 bases, with 6 bases of the junction left unmatched. This CDR3 has 12 amino acids. The CDR3 DNA follows: TGTGCCAGCAGCATCGGGGACAGTCAAGCTTTCTTT. Amino acid sequence: CASSIGDSQAFF. Variable domain in full (rest from reference TRBV9 and TRBJ1-1): DSGVTQTPKHLITATGQRVTLRCSPRSGDLSVYWYQQSLDQGLQFLIQYYNGEERAKGNILERFSAQQFPDLHSELNLSSLELGDSALYFCASSIGDSQAFFGQGTRLTVV.

The CDR3, as DNA: TGTGCCAGCAGCTTAAGGCAGGGTAGGTCCTATGGCTACACCTTC. Translated, it gives CASSLRQGRSYGYTF. The V and J genes are TRBV13 and TRBJ1-2, with TRBD1 as a possible D gene (5 bases). Germline assignment: CDR1 PRHDT and CDR2 FYEKMQ (reference sequence). V lost 2 bases, J lost 4 bases, and 14 bases lay in between. CDR3 length: 15 amino acids.

The genes are TRBV28 and TRBJ2-1; D gene uncertain. Germline V gives CDR1 MDHEN, CDR2 SYDVKM. CDR3 size: 12 residues. V shed 1 base and J shed 10 bases, with 8 bases lying between them. CDR3 DNA sequence: TGTGCCAGCAGTTTATCTCGCACAGAGCAGTTCTTC. Translated: CASSLSRTEQFF.

In DNA form, the CDR3 reads TGTGCCAGCAGCCAAGACCGGACAGGGGGTGGAAACACCATATATTTT. Amino acid sequence: CASSQDRTGGGNTIYF. V usage is TRBV3-1 (or the pseudogene TRBV3-2) and J usage is TRBJ1-3; 10 bases are shared with TRBD1. The germline V gene encodes CDR1 LGHDT and CDR2 YNNKEL (reference sequence). The V and J ends lost 0 bases and 3 bases, in that order; junction bases with no gene match: 2. CDR3 length: 16 amino acids.